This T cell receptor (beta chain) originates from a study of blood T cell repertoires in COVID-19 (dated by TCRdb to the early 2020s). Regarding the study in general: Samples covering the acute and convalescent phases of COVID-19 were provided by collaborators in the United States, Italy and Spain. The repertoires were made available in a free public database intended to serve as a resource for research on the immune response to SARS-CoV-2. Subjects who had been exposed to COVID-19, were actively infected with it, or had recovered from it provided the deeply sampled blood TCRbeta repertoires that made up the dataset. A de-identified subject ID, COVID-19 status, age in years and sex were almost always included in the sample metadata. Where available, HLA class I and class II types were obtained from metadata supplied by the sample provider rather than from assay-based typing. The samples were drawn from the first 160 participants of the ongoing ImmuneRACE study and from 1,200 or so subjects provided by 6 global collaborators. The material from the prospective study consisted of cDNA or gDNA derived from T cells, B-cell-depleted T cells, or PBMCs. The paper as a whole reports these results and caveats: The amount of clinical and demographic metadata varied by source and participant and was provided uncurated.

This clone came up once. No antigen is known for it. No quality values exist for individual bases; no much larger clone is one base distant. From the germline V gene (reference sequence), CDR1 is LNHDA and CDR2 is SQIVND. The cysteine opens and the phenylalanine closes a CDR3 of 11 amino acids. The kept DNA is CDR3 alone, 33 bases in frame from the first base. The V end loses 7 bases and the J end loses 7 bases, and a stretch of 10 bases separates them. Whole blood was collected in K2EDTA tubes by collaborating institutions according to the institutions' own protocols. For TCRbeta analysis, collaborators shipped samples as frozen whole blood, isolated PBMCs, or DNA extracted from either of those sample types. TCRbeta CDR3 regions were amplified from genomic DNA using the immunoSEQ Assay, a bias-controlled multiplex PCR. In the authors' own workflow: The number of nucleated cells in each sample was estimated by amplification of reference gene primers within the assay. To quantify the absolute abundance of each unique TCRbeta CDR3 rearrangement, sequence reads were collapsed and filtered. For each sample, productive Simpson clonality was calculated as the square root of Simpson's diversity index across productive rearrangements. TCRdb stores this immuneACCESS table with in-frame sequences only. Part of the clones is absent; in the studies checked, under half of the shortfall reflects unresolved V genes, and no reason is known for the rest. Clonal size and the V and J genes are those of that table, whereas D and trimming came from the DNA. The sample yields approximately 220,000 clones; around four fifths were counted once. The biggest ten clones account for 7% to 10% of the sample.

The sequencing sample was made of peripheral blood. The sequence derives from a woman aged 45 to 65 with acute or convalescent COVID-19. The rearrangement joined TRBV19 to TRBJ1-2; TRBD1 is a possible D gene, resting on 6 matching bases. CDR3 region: CASKQGVGYTF. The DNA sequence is TGTGCCAGTAAACAGGGAGTTGGCTACACCTTC.